This TCR beta chain stems from a study of blood T cell repertoires in COVID-19. Study overall: Italy, Spain and the United States were the sources of the convalescent and acute COVID-19 samples. From T cells, B-cell-depleted T cells, or PBMCs came the material, which was cDNA or gDNA.

Participants reported their clinical history, and cohort assignment relied on those reports. Looked up from germline, CDR1 is SEHNR and CDR2 is FQNEAQ (reference sequence). J was trimmed by 2 bases and V by 1 base; bases with no gene match: 7. The CDR3 has 17 residues. Method: immunoSEQ multiplex PCR; TCRdb's copy keeps in-frame clones and lacks some. The sample records a few hundred thousand clones, roughly 85% being singletons. The sequenced sample was PBMCs or T cells enriched from blood (not recorded which). This clonotype originated in a woman aged 50 to 60 who had recovered from COVID-19. The chain combines TRBV7-9 with TRBJ2-3, with 9 positions matching TRBD1. The chain's CDR3 is CASSLGYGTGYTDTQYF. Written as DNA, the CDR3 is TGTGCCAGCAGCTTAGGCTACGGGACAGGGTACACAGATACGCAGTATTTT.